This TCR beta chain was retrieved from a study of shared clonotypes between healthy human individuals. Study in general: Used for every donor were three CD4 naive, three CD4 memory, two CD8 naive and one CD8 memory plate. Findings and caveats of the study: Across a handful of donors, naive CD4 shared around 5%, naive CD8 approximately 3.5%, memory CD4 less than 2.5%, memory CD8 0.4%.

In the sorted-subset replicate PCRs, 200 ng DNA, some 30,000 T cell genomes, was used. Measured with immunoSEQ multiplex PCR; TCRdb has only the in-frame clones, and not every one. The sample lists some 2.4 million clones, over 85% occurring once. The ends were cut back, 5 bases at V and 2 bases at J, with 9 bases in the middle. Germline assignment: CDR1 SGHTA and CDR2 FQGTGA. The CDR3 has 13 amino acids. Concerning this clone itself: What it recognizes is unknown. The same CDR3 also results from other DNA sequences found in this sample.

The V call is TRBV7-3, the J call TRBJ1-1, with no clear D. The receptor's source is a man aged 18-30 years in good health. Some clones in this sample may be carry-over from other donors' samples. Sample: naive CD4+ T cells from PBMCs. Subset of the sample: CD45RA+ positively selected. In DNA form, the CDR3 reads TGTGCCAGCAGCCTTCAGGCTAACACTGAAGCTTTCTTT. Amino acid sequence: CASSLQANTEAFF.